This TCR beta chain was observed in a study of Graves' ophthalmopathy and Graves' hyperthyroidism. The CDR3 loop spans 13 amino acids. With V trimmed by 6 bases and J by 6 bases, 6 bases remained unmatched. Ophthalmopathy donors were characterized by moderate-to-severe activity, CAS of at least 3, NOSPECS of at least 4, and duration under 3 months. TCR beta CDR3 regions were amplified from RNA transcripts. RT-PCR in the first round used HTBI primers; a second-round multiplex PCR followed. TCRdb passed the multiplex PCR reads through MiXCR, listing each CDR3 protein once. The sample has 300,000 to 400,000 distinct CDR3 sequences, 15% to 20% seen once; the top ten hold about 12%.

The receptor comes from an adult man with Graves' ophthalmopathy. Material: peripheral blood. The J gene is TRBJ1-1, the V gene TRBV12-3 or TRBV12-4, with 8 bases aligning to TRBD1. Written as DNA, the CDR3 is TGTGCCAGCAGCCAGTCAGGGGGCGCTGAAGCTTTCTTT. It translates to CASSQSGGAEAFF.